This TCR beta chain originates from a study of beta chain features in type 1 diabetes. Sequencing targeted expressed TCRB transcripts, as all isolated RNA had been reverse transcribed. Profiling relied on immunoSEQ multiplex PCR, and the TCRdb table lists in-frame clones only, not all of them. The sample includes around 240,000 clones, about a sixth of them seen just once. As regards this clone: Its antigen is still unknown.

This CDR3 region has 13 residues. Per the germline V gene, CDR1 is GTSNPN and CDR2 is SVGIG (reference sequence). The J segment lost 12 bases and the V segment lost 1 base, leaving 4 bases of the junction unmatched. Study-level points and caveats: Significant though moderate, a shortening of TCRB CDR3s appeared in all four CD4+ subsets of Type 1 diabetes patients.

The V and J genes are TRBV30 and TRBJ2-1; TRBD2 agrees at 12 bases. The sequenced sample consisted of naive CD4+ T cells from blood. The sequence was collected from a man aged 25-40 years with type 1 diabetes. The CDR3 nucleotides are TGTGCCTGGAGTGGACTAGCGGGAGTGCGGCAGTTCTTC. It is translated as CAWSGLAGVRQFF.